Here is one T cell receptor (beta chain) with its context. Its antigen is unknown. The sample is drawn from a study of T-cell reconstitution after alpha-beta-depleted transplantation in children. Regarding the study as a whole: T-cell counts and diversity were attributed mostly to newly produced T cells one year after transplant.

Losses at the gene ends were 5 bases for V and 1 base for J; bases not matched to a gene: 8. The CDR3 has 17 amino acids. Germline V gives CDR1 MNHNS, CDR2 SASEGT. Preparing the TCRbeta library involved the use of unique molecular identifiers. Via MiXCR, TCRdb re-called the PCR reads, giving one row per CDR3 protein. Here the sample spans hundreds of thousands of distinct CDR3 sequences, approximately 13% being singletons. The material sequenced was PBMCs, mostly from graft donor cells, taken 360 days after TCRalphabeta/CD19-depleted stem cell transplant. V and J are TRBV6-1 and TRBJ2-2; 9 positions match TRBD1. This clonotype was obtained from a male patient younger than 18 who had a stem cell transplant for acute myeloid leukemia, so the T cells may come from the graft donor. The CDR3 nucleotides are TGTGCCAGCAGTCGTACACCGGGACAGGGGAACACCGGGGAGCTGTTTTTT. Protein: CASSRTPGQGNTGELFF.